This record concerns one TCR beta chain sequence. No antigen is known for it. This specimen comes from a study of T cell clonotyping in hematopoietic cell transplantation. Assay: immunoSEQ multiplex PCR; the TCRdb copy retains only in-frame clones and omits some. The data contain 65,000 to 75,000 clones, 94% of them singletons. General study points: Broader posttransplant TCR repertoire diversity was predicted by graft donor and pretransplant recipient Inverse Simpson Index values. Pathologically expanded recipient clonotypes increased progressively from day 30 to day 180 as diversity fell. Without cell sorting, CD4 versus CD8 contributions remain unresolved.

CDR1 is LNHDA, CDR2 SQIVND, per germline (reference sequence). This CDR3 spans 16 amino acids. V was trimmed by 3 bases and J by 2 bases, leaving 16 bases between them. V gene TRBV19 combines with J gene TRBJ2-5; D might be TRBD1 or TRBD2, each matching 5 bases. The TCR originated in a man aged 50-59 years in good health. Some clones in this sample may be carry-over from other donors' samples. Sequencing input: peripheral blood mononuclear cells. The DNA of the CDR3 is TGTGCCAGTAGTATCCAGGGTTTGAGGGGTCAAGAGACCCAGTACTTC. As protein: CASSIQGLRGQETQYF.